The rows below give T cell receptor beta chains drawn from one sample of a study of CD8 T cells in Susac syndrome. TCRdb independently ran MiXCR on the immunoSEQ multiplex PCR reads; one entry per CDR3 protein. In the table there are about 120,000 distinct CDR3 sequences, roughly 94% of which are singletons. Sequenced material: CD4+ T cells from PBMCs. Source of these receptors: a human donor in good health. Both conserved end residues are part of each CDR3. The order of the fields is CDR3 DNA, CDR3 protein, J gene, V gene, clone size, D gene. The D gene is left open where the match is weak. Where a row states a size, it is once, few, many or the class of an expanded clone; other rows omit it.

TGCAGTTCCTTAGCGGGTCTAGCCAAAAACATTCAGTACTTC	CSSLAGLAKNIQYF	TRBJ2-4	TRBV20-1	.	TRBD2
TGTGCCAGCAGCTTAGGGGGACAGTTCTACGAGCAGTACTTC	CASSLGGQFYEQYF	TRBJ2-7	TRBV7-2	.	TRBD1
TGCGCCAGCAGCTGGGACAAAGAGACCCAGTACTTC	CASSWDKETQYF	TRBJ2-5	TRBV5-1	.	.
TGTGCCAGCAGTTACTCGACGGGACAGGGCCACTACGAGCAGTACTTC	CASSYSTGQGHYEQYF	TRBJ2-7	TRBV6-5	.	TRBD1
TGTGCCAGCAGCTCAGGGCCGGGGCAGTACTTC	CASSSGPGQYF	TRBJ2-7	TRBV7-2	.	.
TGTGCCAGCAGGGGGACCTGGCCAAATTCACCCCTCCACTTT	CASRGTWPNSPLHF	TRBJ1-6	TRBV2	.	.
TGTGCCAGCAGCTACGAGCGGTCCGAGACGCAGTATTTT	CASSYERSETQYF	TRBJ2-3	TRBV11-1	.	.
TGTGCCAGCAGTTTAGCGGGCAACACCGGGGAGCTGTTTTTT	CASSLAGNTGELFF	TRBJ2-2	TRBV12-3/TRBV12-4	few	.
TGTGCCAGTAGTATGTGGAGCGACAGGTTCCCTGAAGCTTTCTTT	CASSMWSDRFPEAFF	TRBJ1-1	TRBV19	.	.
TGTGCCAGCAGTTACACTCTACCGGGACAGGGGCCCTACGAGCAGTACTTC	CASSYTLPGQGPYEQYF	TRBJ2-7	TRBV6-5	.	TRBD1
TGTGCCAGCAGTTCCGCGACAGGGGCCTATGAAAAACTGTTTTTT	CASSSATGAYEKLFF	TRBJ1-4	TRBV28	.	TRBD1
TGCGCCAGCAGCTCTGGAGGGGGCACCGGGGAGCTGTTTTTT	CASSSGGGTGELFF	TRBJ2-2	TRBV4-1	.	.